Sequencing of this T cell receptor beta chain was carried out in a study of T cell responses to AZD1222 COVID-19 vaccine. Whole-study findings and limits: Only after the peak T cell response were repertoires sampled. The donor cohort was predominantly white British with a female majority, and clonal diversity may have been underestimated. Per reports, nearly half of all spike-specific TCRs target regions that are unmutated in variants.

This CDR3 has 10 residues. The germline V gene encodes CDR1 SGHAT and CDR2 FQNNGV. Trimming pared 1 base from V and 10 bases from J, leaving 4 bases between. With respect to this clone: Its cognate antigen is unknown.

Sequenced by immunoSEQ multiplex PCR; TCRdb stores in-frame clones only, minus some. Here the sample spans more than 60,000 clones, 75% to 85% being singletons. The receptor's source is an adult in good health. The rearrangement uses TRBV11-2 and TRBJ1-1, with D unclear. Sample: peripheral blood, taken on day 0 of AZD1222 vaccination. The CDR3 spells CASSLGSAFF. CDR3 bases: TGTGCCAGCAGCTTAGGGTCAGCTTTCTTT.